These T cell receptor beta chains were read from a single sample in a study of T-cell memory formation after mild COVID-19. TCRdb independently ran MiXCR on the 5' RACE reads; one entry per CDR3 protein. Of 65,000 to 90,000 distinct CDR3 sequences listed, 9.5% to 15% were seen once; the top ten hold around 41%. What was sequenced was PBMCs or a T cell subset sorted from them (not recorded which). The receptors come from a man between 18 and 29 years old who had mild COVID-19 (a few samples of this study predate the infection). Cell type and time point are not known. Both conserved end residues are part of each CDR3. The D gene is left open where the match is weak. The listing skips clone size in some rows; elsewhere it reads once, few, many or a size class.

j_call | d_call | v_call | clone_size | cdr3_nt | cdr3_aa
TRBJ1-1 | - | TRBV6-5 | few | TGTGCCAGCAGTTACCGGACGGTGAACACTGAAGCTTTCTTT | CASSYRTVNTEAFF
TRBJ2-5 | - | TRBV6-1 | - | TGTGCCAGCAGTGAAGCCCCGGGACTGCCTCAAGAGACCCAGTACTTC | CASSEAPGLPQETQYF
TRBJ2-1 | - | TRBV5-1 | - | TGCGCCAGCAGCTTGGGGCAGGGCCTAGCGGAGCAGTTCTTC | CASSLGQGLAEQFF
TRBJ2-3 | - | TRBV6-5 | - | TGTGCCAGCAGTTACCGACAAAGTCATACGCAGTATTTT | CASSYRQSHTQYF
TRBJ2-3 | TRBD2 | TRBV4-1 | - | TGCGCCAGCAGCCTCTACGCTAGCGGGGGGGGTGATACGCAGTATTTT | CASSLYASGGGDTQYF
TRBJ2-1 | - | TRBV14 | few | TGTGCCAGCAGTCGGACAAACAATGAGCAGTTCTTC | CASSRTNNEQFF
TRBJ2-1 | - | TRBV4-1 | few | TGCGCCAGCAGCCACCGCGGGGGCCTCCTTGGCAATGAGCAGTTCTTC | CASSHRGGLLGNEQFF
TRBJ1-1 | - | TRBV5-1 | few | TGCGCCAGCAGCAACCCGACAGGTCGCACTGAAGCTTTCTTT | CASSNPTGRTEAFF
TRBJ2-1 | TRBD2 | TRBV5-1 | - | TGCGCCAGCAGCTTCCGGACTAGCGGGACCCCTGAGCAGTTCTTC | CASSFRTSGTPEQFF
TRBJ2-1 | TRBD1 | TRBV7-9 | - | TGTGCCAGCAGCTTCCTGGACAGGGCGGGCAATGAGCAGTTCTTC | CASSFLDRAGNEQFF
TRBJ1-1 | TRBD1 | TRBV5-1 | - | TGCGCCAGCAGCTGGAGGACAGGGACGGCCGCTGAAGCTTTCTTT | CASSWRTGTAAEAFF
TRBJ2-6 | - | TRBV7-9 | - | TGTGCCAGCAGCTTAATCTCTGGGGCCAACGTCCTGACTTTC | CASSLISGANVLTF
TRBJ2-3 | - | TRBV12-3/TRBV12-4 | many | TGTGCCAGCAGTCCCTCCCGGGCGCAGTATTTT | CASSPSRAQYF
TRBJ2-7 | - | TRBV30 | - | TGTGCCTGGAGGGTCTTCTTGAGAGGAGAGCAGTACTTC | CAWRVFLRGEQYF
TRBJ2-1 | TRBD2 | TRBV27 | many | TGTGCCAGCAGCGGGACTAGCGGGGGCAATGAGCAGTTCTTC | CASSGTSGGNEQFF
TRBJ1-2 | - | TRBV5-1 | many | TGCGCCAGCAGCGTAACATCGGGGGGCCGTGGCTACACCTTC | CASSVTSGGRGYTF
TRBJ1-1 | - | TRBV6-5 | - | TGTGCCAGCAGGGTGGGGGGGGACACTGAAGCTTTCTTT | CASRVGGDTEAFF
TRBJ2-7 | TRBD2 | TRBV11-2 | few | TGTGCCAGCAGCCCGGGACTAGCGGGGGCCTACGAGCAGTACTTC | CASSPGLAGAYEQYF
TRBJ2-2 | - | TRBV12-3/TRBV12-4 | many | TGTGCCACGCGTAGCTGGGGGAACACCGGGGAGCTGTTTTTT | CATRSWGNTGELFF
TRBJ2-6 | TRBD1 | TRBV11-1 | few | TGTGCCAGCAGCTCAGCAACAGGGGTGACTGGGGCCAACGTCCTGACTTTC | CASSSATGVTGANVLTF
TRBJ2-2 | TRBD2 | TRBV7-2 | few | TGTGCCAGCAGATCCCTAGCGGAGGGCGGGGAGCTGTTTTTT | CASRSLAEGGELFF
TRBJ2-3 | TRBD2 | TRBV7-3 | few | TGTGCCAGCAGCTCAAACCTCGTCAGCGGGGGGGCCGCAGATACGCAGTATTTT | CASSSNLVSGGAADTQYF
TRBJ1-1 | - | TRBV29-1 | - | TGCAGCGTTCTAATCAGGGATAACACTGAAGCTTTCTTT | CSVLIRDNTEAFF
TRBJ2-3 | - | TRBV14 | - | TGTGCCAGCAGCCAAGATGCAGAGCTCACAGATACGCAGTATTTT | CASSQDAELTDTQYF
TRBJ2-2 | TRBD1 | TRBV10-3 | few | TGTGCCATCCGGGACAGGAACACCGGGGAGCTGTTTTTT | CAIRDRNTGELFF
TRBJ1-3 | - | TRBV3-1 | many | TGTGCCAGCAGCCAGACAGGACTTATCTCTGGAAACACCATATATTTT | CASSQTGLISGNTIYF
TRBJ2-1 | TRBD2 | TRBV11-2 | few | TGTGCCACCCGGACTAGCGGGGGTGATGAGCAGTTCTTC | CATRTSGGDEQFF
TRBJ2-7 | TRBD2 | TRBV7-2 | few | TGTGCCAGCAGCAACGGGGGGGCGTTCGTCGAGCAGTACTTC | CASSNGGAFVEQYF
TRBJ1-4 | - | TRBV27 | many | TGTGCCAGCAGTTCGCTCTTCCGGATGAATGAAAAACTGTTTTTT | CASSSLFRMNEKLFF
TRBJ2-5 | - | TRBV6-5 | many | TGTGCCAGCAGCCGCGGGCCTTTTATTGGGAAAGAGACCCAGTACTTC | CASSRGPFIGKETQYF
TRBJ2-3 | TRBD2 | TRBV18 | - | TGTGCCAGCTCACCGCTCCATAGGCCTGGGGGGGCAGATACGCAGTATTTT | CASSPLHRPGGADTQYF
TRBJ2-1 | TRBD1 | TRBV24-1 | few | TGTGCCACCAGTGATGGAGAGGGGGCGACGGGACACAATGAGCAGTTCTTC | CATSDGEGATGHNEQFF
TRBJ2-1 | - | TRBV4-3 | - | TGCGCCAGCAGCCAAGATTTGGCAGTCAATGAGCAGTTCTTC | CASSQDLAVNEQFF
TRBJ2-7 | - | TRBV5-1 | - | TGCGCCAGCAGCTTGCAAGGGAAATACTACGAGCAGTACTTC | CASSLQGKYYEQYF
TRBJ1-3 | - | TRBV20-1 | - | TGCAGTGCTAGAGATAGTTTCTCTGGAAACACCATATATTTT | CSARDSFSGNTIYF
TRBJ2-2 | - | TRBV12-3/TRBV12-4 | few | TGTGCCAGCACACACCTTCGGAACATCAACACCGGGGTAGAGCTGTTTTTT | CASTHLRNINTGVELFF
TRBJ1-1 | - | TRBV7-9 | - | TGTGCCAGCAGCTCAGGTCCAGGAAACACTGAAGCTTTCTTT | CASSSGPGNTEAFF
TRBJ1-6 | - | TRBV13 | few | TGTGCCAGCAGCACAGGTTCATGGGGGACACCCCTCCACTTT | CASSTGSWGTPLHF
TRBJ1-6 | - | TRBV13 | - | TGTGCCAGCAGCCCACAGGGTAGTAGGGTGAATTCACCCCTCCACTTT | CASSPQGSRVNSPLHF
TRBJ2-7 | TRBD1 | TRBV7-3 | - | TGTGCCAGCAGCACCGGACAGGGGGCGGTCGAGCAGTACTTC | CASSTGQGAVEQYF
TRBJ1-1 | - | TRBV14 | - | TGTGCCAGCAGCCAGTGGCGCGGCACTGAAGCTTTCTTT | CASSQWRGTEAFF
TRBJ1-3 | - | TRBV11-1 | - | TGTGCCAGCAGTTATGACAGAACCTCTGGAAACACCATATATTTT | CASSYDRTSGNTIYF
TRBJ1-3 | - | TRBV12-3/TRBV12-4 | - | TGTGCCAGCAACCGGGGAAACACCATATATTTT | CASNRGNTIYF
TRBJ2-3 | TRBD2 | TRBV20-1 | - | TGCAGTGCTAGAGATCCGGGACTACCAGATACGCAGTATTTT | CSARDPGLPDTQYF
TRBJ2-5 | - | TRBV20-1 | - | TGCAGTGCCCCCCTAGGGCCAAGTCGGACCCAGTACTTC | CSAPLGPSRTQYF
TRBJ2-2 | - | TRBV5-1 | few | TGCGCCAGCAGCACGAACACCGGGGAGCTGTTTTTT | CASSTNTGELFF
TRBJ1-2 | - | TRBV27 | - | TGTGCCAGCAGTATCTCACTGAACTATGGCTACACCTTC | CASSISLNYGYTF
TRBJ1-1 | - | TRBV6-5 | - | TGTGCCAGCAGTTACCCTTCAGGGGCGGGTACTGAAGCTTTCTTT | CASSYPSGAGTEAFF
TRBJ2-4 | - | TRBV4-3 | many | TGCGCCAGCAGCCAAGATCAAGGTGGGGAGAACATTCAGTACTTC | CASSQDQGGENIQYF
TRBJ1-1 | - | TRBV12-3/TRBV12-4 | - | TGTGCCAGCAGTTTACCCGGGCTCGAAGCTTTCTTT | CASSLPGLEAFF
TRBJ1-5 | - | TRBV6-4 | many | TGTGCCAGCAGTGCCGGGAGCAATCAGCCCCAGCATTTT | CASSAGSNQPQHF
TRBJ2-1 | TRBD2 | TRBV4-3 | - | TGCGCCAGCAGCATCGAGACGGGGGGGCACTACAATGAGCAGTTCTTC | CASSIETGGHYNEQFF
TRBJ2-2 | TRBD2 | TRBV28 | few | TGTGCCAGCAGTTTATTGGGAGGGATGATAAACACCGGGGAGCTGTTTTTT | CASSLLGGMINTGELFF
TRBJ2-1 | - | TRBV27 | few | TGTGCCAGCAGTTTTTCAGGGTCCAATGAGCAGTTCTTC | CASSFSGSNEQFF
TRBJ2-1 | - | TRBV27 | few | TGTGCCACCCTGTCGCGGGAGCAGTTCTTC | CATLSREQFF
TRBJ2-1 | TRBD2 | TRBV6-2/TRBV6-3 | - | TGTGCCAGCAGTTACTCGATGTTAGCGGGGGGGTTCAATGAGCAGTTCTTC | CASSYSMLAGGFNEQFF
TRBJ1-1 | - | TRBV12-3/TRBV12-4 | - | TGTGCCAGCAGATCGGGGAGGGTCTCCGAAGCTTTCTTT | CASRSGRVSEAFF